The rows below give T cell receptor beta chains drawn from one sample of a study of T cells in Graves' hyperthyroidism and ophthalmopathy. TCRdb analysed the multiplex PCR reads with MiXCR anew, one entry per CDR3 protein. The data contain more than 650,000 distinct CDR3 sequences, 11% to 15% of them singletons. Sequencing used blood. Source of these receptors: a woman between 18 and 29 years old with Graves' hyperthyroidism. CDR3s leave out the opening cysteine and the closing phenylalanine or tryptophan. The D gene is left open where the match is weak.

D,V,CDR3
TRBD2,TRBV9,ASSVGQREGYEQY
TRBD1,TRBV20-1,SARDWGQGVRSYEQY
NA,TRBV30,AWSVGRGYEQY
NA,TRBV19,ARPNPDRNLLPAGYT
TRBD2,TRBV29-1,SVCCAGEHNEQF
NA,TRBV6-1,ASRGDGAYNSPLH
NA,TRBV29-1,SASSRGNTEAF
TRBD2,TRBV20-1,SAIQGLAGNEQY
NA,TRBV9,ASSKGPLEDTQY
TRBD2,TRBV20-1,SARRLAEGGVTDTQY
NA,TRBV9,ASSVASGRLHNEQF
TRBD1,TRBV7-6,ASSARTGGPYEQY
NA,TRBV7-3,ASSLLGPGDVTDTQY
NA,TRBV20-1,SANSGPHDWGTEAF
NA,TRBV3-1,ASKRPGQNTEAF
NA,TRBV28,ASSPLTGAFYEQY
NA,TRBV29-1,SVGTRSFTEAF
NA,TRBV2,ASSHRDGGYNSPLH
NA,TRBV9,ASSVRETGELF
NA,TRBV15,ATSPVKGSLDSEQY
NA,TRBV29-1,SVVPEAF
TRBD1,TRBV6-1,ASSSGAVGQGHQY